The 18 T cell receptor beta chains listed next were all sequenced from one sample in a study of blood T cell repertoires in COVID-19. Profiling relied on immunoSEQ multiplex PCR, and the TCRdb table lists in-frame clones only, not all of them. Of over 90,000 clones in the sample, about 89% were seen once. Material: peripheral blood. These receptors were taken from a human donor in a cohort sampled during active COVID-19.

Only a few counts were recorded for this clone. The chain recombines TRBV28 with TRBJ1-1, with 7 bases matching TRBD1. This CDR3 has 11 amino acids. The germline V gene has CDR1 MDHEN and CDR2 SYDVKM. J lost 6 bases, V lost 8 bases, and 3 bases had no gene match. The CDR3 coding sequence is TGTGCCAGCGAGGGGGCTCCTGAAGCTTTCTTT. This translates into CASEGAPEAFF.

The genes are TRBV27 and TRBJ1-2; TRBD1 is a possible D gene (5 bases). CDR1 and CDR2 from the germline V gene are MNHEY and SMNVEV (reference sequence). Trimming cost V 2 bases and J 4 bases, with 11 bases left between them. This CDR3 is 14 amino acids long. The CDR3 reads CASSLQGASYGYTF. The DNA of the CDR3 is TGTGCCAGCAGTTTACAAGGGGCCTCCTATGGCTACACCTTC.

About this clone: Additional DNA sequences in this sample encode the identical CDR3. The rearrangement uses TRBV15 and TRBJ2-1; no clear D gene. Germline V CDR1 and CDR2: LNHNV, YYDKDF (reference sequence). The CDR3 sequence is 11 residues long. The V gene lost 5 bases and the J gene lost 4 bases, with 3 bases spanning the gap. Here the CDR3 reads CATSQYNEQFF. CDR3 nucleotides: TGTGCCACCAGCCAGTACAATGAGCAGTTCTTC.

J is TRBJ2-5 and V is TRBV28, with 7 bases aligning to TRBD2. V dropped 2 bases and J dropped 2; count of bases not matched to a gene: 17. This CDR3 region has 19 residues. Germline V gene sequence: CDR1 MDHEN, CDR2 SYDVKM. The CDR3 region is CASSLGPPSSGGNQETQYF. The CDR3 DNA follows: TGTGCCAGCAGTTTAGGCCCTCCCTCTAGCGGAGGTAATCAAGAGACCCAGTACTTC.

The CDR3 DNA reads TGTGCCATCTCCCAAACTACTAGCTTAAGCGAGCAGTACTTC. Translation: CAISQTTSLSEQYF. This chain connects TRBV7-9 to TRBJ2-7, with a tentative D call TRBD2 (6 bases). The germline V gene has CDR1 SEHNR and CDR2 FQNEAQ (reference sequence). V dropped 10 bases and J dropped 6 bases, with 22 bases sitting between them. The CDR3 contains 14 residues.

The rearrangement joins TRBV28 to TRBJ2-6; a weak D match, TRBD2 (5 bases). The germline gives CDR1 MDHEN, CDR2 SYDVKM. Trimming removed 5 bases at V and 2 bases at J, with 10 bases between. CDR3 size: 15 residues. CDR3 bases: TGTGCCAGCAGTGCCCCCGGGGCTGGGGCCAACGTCCTGACTTTC. Translating gives CASSAPGAGANVLTF. The full variable domain, with the rest looked up from reference TRBV28 and TRBJ2-6, is DVKVTQSSRYLVKRTGEKVFLECVQDMDHENMFWYRQDPGLGLRLIYFSYDVKMKEKGDIPEGYSVSREKKERFSLILESASTNQTSMYLCASSAPGAGANVLTFGAGSRLTVL.

The rearrangement links TRBV7-9 to TRBJ2-3, with TRBD1 matching 9 bases. J lost 0 bases, V lost 6 bases, and 10 bases had no gene match. CDR1 is SEHNR, CDR2 FQNEAQ, per germline (reference sequence). This CDR3 is 17 amino acids long. CDR3 DNA: TGTGCCAGCAGTCGGGGGACAGGGCCCGCTAGCACAGATACGCAGTATTTT. This gives the protein CASSRGTGPASTDTQYF.

CDR3 nucleotides: TGTGCCAGTAGCGGAATAACGGGGTACACCGGGGAGCTGTTTTTT. It translates to CASSGITGYTGELFF. The genes are TRBV19 and TRBJ2-2; D might be TRBD2 (5 bases). The CDR3 extends over 15 amino acids. Germline V gene lookup returns CDR1 LNHDA and CDR2 SQIVND (reference sequence). The ends were cut back, 6 bases at V and 3 bases at J, with 14 bases in the middle.

This chain links TRBV6-5 with TRBJ1-1, with no clear D. Germline V gene lookup returns CDR1 MNHEY and CDR2 SVGAGI. The V end lost 5 bases, the J end lost 5 bases, and 15 bases lay between the germline ends. The CDR3 spans 14 residues. CDR3 sequence reads: CASSPPRGPTEAFF. The CDR3 DNA follows: TGTGCCAGCAGTCCACCACGAGGGCCAACTGAAGCTTTCTTT.

This sequence joins TRBV28 and TRBJ2-1; TRBD2 matches at 8 bases. This CDR3 has 13 residues. Germline V lookup: CDR1 MDHEN, CDR2 SYDVKM. V gave up 10 bases and J gave up 8 bases; unmatched junction bases: 10. CDR3 amino acids: CANGERGLDEQFF. DNA of the CDR3: TGTGCCAACGGCGAGCGGGGGCTCGATGAGCAGTTCTTC.

The chain is built from TRBV7-9 and TRBJ1-1; D possibly corresponds to TRBD1 (6 bases). This CDR3 has 14 amino acids. V was shortened by 8 bases and J by 1 base, with 14 bases between the two germline ends. CDR1 and CDR2 from the germline V gene are SEHNR and FQNEAQ (reference sequence). CDR3 coding DNA: TGTGCCAGCCGGATGTACAGGGCGAACACTGAAGCTTTCTTT. It yields the protein CASRMYRANTEAFF.

The CDR3 DNA is TGTGCCAGCAGCGTAGCTTTCGGGACAGAGAAGTACAATGAGCAGTTCTTC. It translates to CASSVAFGTEKYNEQFF. The V call is TRBV9, the J call TRBJ2-1, with 7 bases fitting TRBD1. The trim removed 0 bases at V and 4 bases at J, leaving 10 bases unmatched. This CDR3 is built from 17 residues. Germline V gene data show CDR1 as SGDLS and CDR2 as YYNGEE.

The J gene is TRBJ1-3, the V gene TRBV6-5; 10 bases map to TRBD1. Germline V gene lookup returns CDR1 MNHEY and CDR2 SVGAGI. The CDR3 is 13 amino acids. Unmatched junction bases numbered 2, after V lost 8 bases and J lost 4 bases. The CDR3 DNA reads TGTGCCAGCCGGGACAGGGGAGGAAACACCATATATTTT. This codes for CASRDRGGNTIYF.

The V and J genes are TRBV12-3 or TRBV12-4 and TRBJ1-2; a possible D gene is TRBD1 (6 bases). Trimming took off 10 bases at V and 7 bases at J, with 16 bases between the two ends. The length of the CDR3 is 12 residues. CDR3 region: CAIATGPGGYTF. The CDR3 nucleotides read TGTGCCATTGCAACAGGGCCAGGTGGCTACACCTTC.

The rearrangement uses TRBV6-2 or TRBV6-3 and TRBJ2-1; the match to TRBD2 covers 9 bases. The length of the CDR3 is 17 residues. Germline assignment: CDR1 MNHEY and CDR2 SVGEGT. Trimming cost V 4 bases and J 6 bases; bases outside gene matches: 13. CDR3 sequence (DNA): TGTGCCAGCAGTTCATCGCATGGGGTAGCGGGAGCCAATGAGCAGTTCTTC. Protein: CASSSSHGVAGANEQFF.

This rearrangement joins TRBV9 to TRBJ2-2; no firm D call. Looked up from germline, CDR1 is SGDLS and CDR2 is YYNGEE. Trimming left V 3 bases short and J 4 bases short, with 10 bases between. The CDR3 sequence is 14 residues long. The DNA of the CDR3 is TGTGCCAGCAGCGGCGCCGTTAGCACCGGGGAGCTGTTTTTT. It yields the protein CASSGAVSTGELFF.

The rearrangement uses TRBV6-1 and TRBJ1-5; 7 bases line up with TRBD1. The CDR3 sequence is 18 residues long. The V gene's germline CDR1 is MNHNS and CDR2 SASEGT. V trimming: 3 bases; J trimming: 0 bases; junction bases outside the gene matches: 11. The DNA for the CDR3 is TGTGCCAGCAGTGATCAGGGGACAGACCCCTATAGCAATCAGCCCCAGCATTTT. Residues: CASSDQGTDPYSNQPQHF.

This chain links TRBV18 with TRBJ1-3, with D hard to call. Germline lookup yields CDR1 KGHSH and CDR2 LQKENI. Trimming removed 3 bases at V and 0 bases at J, with 9 bases between. The length of the CDR3 is 15 residues. CDR3 sequence reads: CASSPTADSGNTIYF. In DNA, the CDR3 is TGTGCCAGCTCACCCACAGCAGACTCTGGAAACACCATATATTTT.